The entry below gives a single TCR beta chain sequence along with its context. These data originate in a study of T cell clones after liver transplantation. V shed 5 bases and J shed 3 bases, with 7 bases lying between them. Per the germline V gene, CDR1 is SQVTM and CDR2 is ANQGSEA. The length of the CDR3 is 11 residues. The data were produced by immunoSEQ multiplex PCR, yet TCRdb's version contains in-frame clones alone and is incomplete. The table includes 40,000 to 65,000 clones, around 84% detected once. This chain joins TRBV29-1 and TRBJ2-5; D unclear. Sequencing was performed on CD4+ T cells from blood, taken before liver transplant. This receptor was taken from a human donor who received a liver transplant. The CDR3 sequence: CSVRHEETQYF. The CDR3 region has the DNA TGCAGCGTTAGACACGAAGAGACCCAGTACTTC.